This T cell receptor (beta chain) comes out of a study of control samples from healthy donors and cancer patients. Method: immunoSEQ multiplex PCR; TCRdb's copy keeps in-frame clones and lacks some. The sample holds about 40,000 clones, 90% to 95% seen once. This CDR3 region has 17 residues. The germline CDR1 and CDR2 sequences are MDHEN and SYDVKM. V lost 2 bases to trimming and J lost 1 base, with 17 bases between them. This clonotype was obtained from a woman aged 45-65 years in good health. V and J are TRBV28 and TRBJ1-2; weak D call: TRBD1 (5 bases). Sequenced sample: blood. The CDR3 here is CASSLLPRQSLNYGYTF. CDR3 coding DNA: TGTGCCAGCAGTTTACTTCCCCGACAGTCCCTTAACTATGGCTACACCTTC.